One sample yielded the 12 T cell receptor beta chains listed below, sequenced in a study of T cell repertoires in cytomegalovirus infection (dated by TCRdb to 2018 to 2020). The sequencer listed for this sample is Illumina HiSeq 1500. The public reads were quality trimmed at Q25 with fastp and then assembled into clones with MiXCR by TCRdb, keeping productive beta chains. Identical CDR3 proteins give one entry, which carries the most common genes and DNA. For this sample the table gives a few hundred thousand distinct CDR3 sequences, of which roughly 29% were detected only once. The biggest ten clones account for less than 15% of the sample. Sequenced material: PBMCs. The receptor set was obtained from a human donor in good health (CMV status not recorded). Some clones in this sample may be carry-over from other donors' samples.

This clonotype was counted only a few times. The chain employs TRBV11-2 and TRBJ2-5; the D is unclear. The V end was cut by 0 bases, the J end by 4 bases, with 9 bases between. The germline V gene encodes CDR1 SGHAT and CDR2 FQNNGV. This CDR3 region has 14 residues. The CDR3: CASSLDQMRETQYF. The DNA of the CDR3 is TGTGCCAGCAGCTTAGATCAAATGAGAGAGACCCAGTACTTC.

In its sample, this clonotype was seen a few times. This chain connects TRBV7-2 to TRBJ1-2; D is unresolved. This CDR3 has 14 residues. From germline, CDR1 is SGHTA and CDR2 FQGNSA. V was shortened by 1 base and J by 6 bases, with 12 bases between the two germline ends. The CDR3 nucleotides read TGTGCCAGCAGCTTAGTAAGGGCCTACGATGGCTACACCTTC. Encoded protein: CASSLVRAYDGYTF. Supplemented by reference TRBV7-2 and TRBJ1-2, the full variable domain reads GAGVSQSPSNKVTEKGKDVELRCDPISGHTALYWYRQSLGQGLEFLIYFQGNSAPDKSGLPSDRFSAERTGGSVSTLTIQRTQQEDSAVYLCASSLVRAYDGYTFGSGTRLTVV.

This clonotype came up many times. The J gene is TRBJ2-1, the V gene TRBV7-9; D is unclear. The CDR3 covers 11 residues. Germline CDR1 is SEHNR and CDR2 is FQNEAQ (reference sequence). V was trimmed by 2 bases and J by 14 bases, leaving 10 bases between them. The CDR3 sequence is CASSLNHCEFF. The CDR3 region has the DNA TGTGCCAGCAGCTTAAACCACTGCGAGTTCTTC.

The gene calls are TRBV20-1 and TRBJ1-6; D not resolved. The germline V and J ends were trimmed by 3 bases and 6 bases, with 6 bases remaining between them. This CDR3 is 12 amino acids long. Germline V gene data show CDR1 as DFQATT and CDR2 as SNEGSKA (reference sequence). The DNA of the CDR3 is TGCAGTGCTAGTGCGGGTAATTCACCCCTCCACTTT. This encodes CSASAGNSPLHF.

This clonotype appeared a few times. The V call is TRBV29-1, the J call TRBJ1-1, with D uncertain. CDR1 and CDR2 (germline): SQVTM, ANQGSEA. Trimming pared 6 bases from V and 4 bases from J, leaving 15 bases between. The CDR3 length is 13 residues. The CDR3 DNA is TGCAGCGTCAAGACCGGAGGGTCCACTGAAGCTTTCTTT. Its protein is CSVKTGGSTEAFF.

This clonotype was counted many times. V and J are TRBV7-2 and TRBJ2-1; D call uncertain. CDR1 SGHTA and CDR2 FQGNSA come from the germline V gene. The CDR3 contains 14 residues. The V end was cut by 0 bases, the J end by 6 bases, with 9 bases between. This chain's CDR3 is CASSLAPATNEQFF. As DNA, the CDR3 is TGTGCCAGCAGCTTAGCGCCCGCGACCAATGAGCAGTTCTTC.

The gene calls are TRBV24-1 and TRBJ2-3; D may match TRBD1 or TRBD2 (6 bases each). This CDR3 spans 16 amino acids. Germline assignment: CDR1 KGHDR and CDR2 SFDVKD. Trimming took off 4 bases at V and 2 bases at J, with 15 bases between the two ends. The CDR3 coding sequence is TGTGCCACCAGTGACCGGAGGGGGGCCAACACAGATACGCAGTATTTT. Translated, it gives CATSDRRGANTDTQYF.

This chain joins TRBV19 and TRBJ1-2; possible D gene TRBD1, 5 bases. The V gene's germline CDR1 is LNHDA and CDR2 SQIVND (reference sequence). V was clipped by 1 base and J by 2 bases, with 11 bases between them. This CDR3 has 15 amino acids. The chain's CDR3 is CASSIVTGVNYGYTF. DNA for the CDR3: TGTGCCAGTAGTATAGTCACAGGAGTCAACTATGGCTACACCTTC. The whole variable domain, remainder taken from reference TRBV19 and TRBJ1-2, is DGGITQSPKYLFRKEGQNVTLSCEQNLNHDAMYWYRQDPGQGLRLIYYSQIVNDFQKGDIAEGYSVSREKKESFPLTVTSAQKNPTAFYLCASSIVTGVNYGYTFGSGTRLTVV.

This chain joins TRBV6-2 or TRBV6-3 and TRBJ2-1; 7 bases map to TRBD2. Germline V lookup: CDR1 MNHEY, CDR2 SVGEGT. This CDR3 has 15 residues. J lost 8 bases, V lost 2 bases, and 9 bases had no gene match. CDR3 amino acids: CASSYVWEGTDEQFF. The CDR3 nucleotides are TGTGCCAGCAGTTACGTATGGGAGGGTACCGATGAGCAGTTCTTC.

The V gene is TRBV5-6, the J gene TRBJ2-1; 9 nucleotides agree with TRBD2. The CDR3 totals 15 residues. Germline CDR1 is SGHDT and CDR2 is YYEEEE. V lost 0 bases to trimming and J lost 11 bases; unmatched junction nucleotides: 9. The CDR3 reads CASSLVSSGKGKQFF. The CDR3 coding sequence is TGTGCCAGCAGCTTGGTGTCTAGCGGGAAGGGTAAGCAGTTCTTC.

The chain carries TRBV19 and TRBJ2-7; TRBD2 matches at 10 bases. The trim removed 3 bases at V and 5 bases at J, leaving 7 bases unmatched. The CDR3 totals 15 residues. CDR1 is LNHDA, CDR2 SQIVND, per germline (reference sequence). The CDR3 nucleotides read TGTGCCAGTAGTATCACTAGCGGGACCTACCACGAGCAGTACTTC. It codes for CASSITSGTYHEQYF.

This clonotype was counted only a few times. The V call is TRBV5-8, the J call TRBJ1-3, with D possibly TRBD1 on 6 matching bases. The CDR3 is 16 residues long. Trimming removed 4 bases at V and 3 bases at J, with 17 bases between. In germline, CDR1 is SGHTS, CDR2 YDEGEE. CDR3 DNA sequence: TGTGCCAGCAGCGGGGAGCTGGGGGGACATGGAAACACCATATATTTT. Protein sequence: CASSGELGGHGNTIYF.